Detailed here is one T cell receptor (beta chain). Its target is unknown. Cryopreserved PBMCs were the source of around 1.8 micrograms of genomic DNA, which went to TCR beta libraries. The entry originates in a study of cytotoxic CD8 clonotypes in ibrutinib-treated CLL. Study background: Sequencing produced an average of roughly 280,000 productive templates and tens of thousands of productive rearrangements per sample.

V lost 3 bases, J lost 4 bases, and 4 bases stayed unmatched. The CDR3 has 14 residues. The germline V gene encodes CDR1 MNHEY and CDR2 SMNVEV (reference sequence). Whole-study results and caveats: Sustained-remission and progressing patients diverged in sampling times. With treatment, public clonotypes, which were uncommon, either contracted or remained stable.

Sequenced by immunoSEQ multiplex PCR; TCRdb stores in-frame clones only, minus some. Among fewer than 150,000 clones listed, 84% were seen once. The starting material was PBMCs, obtained after 24 months of ibrutinib treatment. This clonotype was obtained from a human donor with chronic lymphocytic leukemia. The rearrangement joins TRBV27 to TRBJ1-1; 8 nucleotides agree with TRBD1. The chain's CDR3 is CASSFTTGGTEAFF. The DNA for the CDR3 is TGTGCCAGCAGTTTCACCACAGGGGGCACTGAAGCTTTCTTT.